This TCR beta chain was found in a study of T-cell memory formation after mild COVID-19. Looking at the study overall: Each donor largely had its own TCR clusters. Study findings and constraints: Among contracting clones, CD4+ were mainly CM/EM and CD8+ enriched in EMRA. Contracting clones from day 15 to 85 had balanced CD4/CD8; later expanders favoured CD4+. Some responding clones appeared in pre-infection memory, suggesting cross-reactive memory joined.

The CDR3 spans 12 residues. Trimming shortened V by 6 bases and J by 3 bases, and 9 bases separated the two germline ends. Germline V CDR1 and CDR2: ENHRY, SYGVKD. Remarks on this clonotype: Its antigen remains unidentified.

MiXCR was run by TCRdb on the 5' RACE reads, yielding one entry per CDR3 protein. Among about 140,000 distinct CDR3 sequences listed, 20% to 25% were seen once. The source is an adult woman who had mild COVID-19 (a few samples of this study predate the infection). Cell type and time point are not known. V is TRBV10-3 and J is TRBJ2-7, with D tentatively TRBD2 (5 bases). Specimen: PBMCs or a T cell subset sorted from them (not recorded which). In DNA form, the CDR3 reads TGTGCCATCAGGGGAGATCGCTACGAGCAGTACTTC. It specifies CAIRGDRYEQYF.